A selection of T cell receptor beta chains follows, all from one sample in a study of beta chain features in type 1 diabetes. Method: immunoSEQ multiplex PCR; TCRdb's copy keeps in-frame clones and lacks some. Of around 290,000 clones in the sample, under 8.5% are singletons; the top ten hold 1%. The sequencing sample was made of central memory CD4+ T cells from blood. All receptors derive from a woman between 18 and 30 years old in good health. Each CDR3 is given with its conserved first and last residue. Each record gives: CDR3 protein, V gene, J gene.

CDR3aa: CASRQVYRGRSNQPQHF
v_gene: TRBV28
j_gene: TRBJ1-5

CDR3aa: CASSPQSTNGYTF
v_gene: TRBV7-3
j_gene: TRBJ1-2

CDR3aa: CASSSTKAGGSPLHF
v_gene: TRBV7-3
j_gene: TRBJ1-6

CDR3aa: CASSPLHRTGELFF
v_gene: TRBV14
j_gene: TRBJ2-2

CDR3aa: CASVRIQETQYF
v_gene: TRBV6-1
j_gene: TRBJ2-5

CDR3aa: CASSRDRVSYGYTF
v_gene: TRBV4-3
j_gene: TRBJ1-2

CDR3aa: CASSPSRANTEAFF
v_gene: TRBV5-5
j_gene: TRBJ1-1

CDR3aa: CASSKTGQGPYEQYF
v_gene: TRBV18
j_gene: TRBJ2-7

CDR3aa: CASSPKTTGELFF
v_gene: TRBV18
j_gene: TRBJ2-2

CDR3aa: CASSLGLFGSNEQFF
v_gene: TRBV5-4
j_gene: TRBJ2-1

CDR3aa: CASSHPLEPSGDRETQYF
v_gene: TRBV23-1
j_gene: TRBJ2-5

CDR3aa: CASSSGQGDQPQHF
v_gene: TRBV6-5
j_gene: TRBJ1-5

CDR3aa: CASGDGAGNTIYF
v_gene: TRBV30
j_gene: TRBJ1-3

CDR3aa: CASTQDSTDTQYF
v_gene: TRBV6-1
j_gene: TRBJ2-3

CDR3aa: CASRALRGPDTQYF
v_gene: TRBV2
j_gene: TRBJ2-3

CDR3aa: CASSYSRVYNEQFF
v_gene: TRBV6-6
j_gene: TRBJ2-1

CDR3aa: CSVGDFYEQYF
v_gene: TRBV29-1
j_gene: NA

CDR3aa: CASSLGWDQETQYF
v_gene: TRBV7-9
j_gene: TRBJ2-5

CDR3aa: CASSLQGLGGELFF
v_gene: TRBV11-1
j_gene: TRBJ2-2

CDR3aa: CASSPLTTGFNYGIYEQYF
v_gene: TRBV7-9
j_gene: TRBJ2-7

CDR3aa: CAISESYGAHYGYTF
v_gene: TRBV10-3
j_gene: TRBJ1-2

CDR3aa: CASSLSGYNEQFF
v_gene: TRBV4-1
j_gene: TRBJ2-1

CDR3aa: CASSDRAGANVLTF
v_gene: TRBV19
j_gene: TRBJ2-6

CDR3aa: CASSLGRGGGYTF
v_gene: TRBV7-3
j_gene: TRBJ1-2

CDR3aa: CASSYSPTNSLRGLATGQYF
v_gene: TRBV5-1
j_gene: TRBJ2-7